Many counts were recorded for the clone carrying this T cell receptor beta chain. Its antigen is currently unknown. This specimen belongs to a study of human T cells and chemical hapten exposure. Study at large: From small differences in pooled library volume came most of the variation in per-sample TCR yields.

TCRdb passed the RACE reads through MiXCR, listing each CDR3 protein once. This sample has 35,000 to 50,000 distinct CDR3 sequences; around 9.3% occur once, and the top ten carry about 15%. Time point reported: patch test 2, 6 weeks after DPC sensitization. Treatment of the sample: therapeutic diphenylcyclopropenone sensitization with weekly scalp DPC. Alopecia patients deemed DPC-suitable, aged 18 to 70, excluding pregnancy. The CDR3 runs 14 residues. Germline values: CDR1 DFQATT, CDR2 SNEGSKA (reference sequence). With 4 bases removed from V and 2 bases from J, the gap between germline ends came to 14 bases. General study results and limits: Donors were affected by alopecia, so their immune reaction might vary from that of healthy individuals.

Sample: whole blood, taken in connection with sensitization to the hapten diphenylcyclopropenone (DPC). V is TRBV20-1 and J is TRBJ1-2; D gene uncertain. The sequence derives from a woman aged 40 to 49 with alopecia areata. Some clones in this sample may be carry-over from other donors' samples. DNA of the CDR3: TGCAGTGCTACTCCAGAACAAGGAAACTATGGCTACACCTTC. It encodes CSATPEQGNYGYTF.